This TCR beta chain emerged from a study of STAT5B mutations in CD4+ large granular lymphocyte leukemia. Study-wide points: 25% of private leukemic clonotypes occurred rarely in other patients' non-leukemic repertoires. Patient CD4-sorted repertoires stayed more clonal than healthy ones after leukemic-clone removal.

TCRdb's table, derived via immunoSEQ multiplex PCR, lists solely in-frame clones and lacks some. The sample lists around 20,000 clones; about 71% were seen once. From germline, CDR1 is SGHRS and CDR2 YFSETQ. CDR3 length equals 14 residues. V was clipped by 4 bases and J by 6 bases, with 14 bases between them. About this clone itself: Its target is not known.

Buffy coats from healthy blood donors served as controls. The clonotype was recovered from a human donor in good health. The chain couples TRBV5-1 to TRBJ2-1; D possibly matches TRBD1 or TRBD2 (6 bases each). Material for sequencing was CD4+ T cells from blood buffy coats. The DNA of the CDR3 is TGCGCCAGCAGCCCGGGGGCAGGTCTCAATGAGCAGTTCTTC. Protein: CASSPGAGLNEQFF. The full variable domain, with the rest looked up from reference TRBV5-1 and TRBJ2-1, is KAGVTQTPRYLIKTRGQQVTLSCSPISGHRSVSWYQQTPGQGLQFLFEYFSETQRNKGNFPGRFSGRQFSNSRSEMNVSTLELGDSALYLCASSPGAGLNEQFFGPGTRLTVL.